This TCR beta chain was profiled in a study of radiation and T cells in renal cell carcinoma. Time point described: blood 4 weeks post-SBRT, at nephrectomy. Treatment: 15 Gy SBRT to primary tumor, nephrectomy 4 weeks later. Some clones are missing from TCRdb's copy, which holds only in-frame ones; the method was immunoSEQ multiplex PCR. This sample yields tens of thousands of clones, of which roughly 87% are seen a single time; more than 4.5% belongs to the top ten. As concerns this clone: Its antigen is currently unknown.

The CDR3 is 15 amino acids. V was clipped by 0 bases and J by 0 bases, with 9 bases between them. Germline CDR1 is SGHAT and CDR2 is FQNNGV. Study observations and caveats: Baseline intratumoral clonotype presence is unknown without pretreatment biopsies.

The J gene is TRBJ2-7, the V gene TRBV11-2; D perhaps matches TRBD2 (6 bases). The specimen was blood, collected from a patient whose treatment included radiotherapy and nephrectomy. The receptor's source is a woman in her seventies with renal cell carcinoma. CDR3 in DNA: TGTGCCAGCAGCTTAGATATAGCGGTCTCCTACGAGCAGTACTTC. It yields the protein CASSLDIAVSYEQYF. The complete variable domain, with remaining parts taken from reference TRBV11-2 and TRBJ2-7, reads EAGVAQSPRYKIIEKRQSVAFWCNPISGHATLYWYQQILGQGPKLLIQFQNNGVVDDSQLPKDRFSAERLKGVDSTLKIQPAKLEDSAVYLCASSLDIAVSYEQYFGPGTRLTVT.